The 2 T cell receptor beta chains presented below share a single source sample, sequenced in a study of blood T cell repertoires in COVID-19. The table came from immunoSEQ multiplex PCR; TCRdb's copy has only in-frame clones and leaves some out. The sample carries some 290,000 clones, roughly 90% recorded once. Sequencing was performed on peripheral blood. The receptors shown here come from a woman in her twenties or thirties with COVID-19, enrolled during active disease.

V and J are TRBV28 and TRBJ1-1; 9 bases map to TRBD1. V shed 4 bases, J shed 1 base, and the junction held 7 bases outside the gene matches. Germline V gives CDR1 MDHEN, CDR2 SYDVKM. This CDR3 contains 16 residues. The CDR3 region is CASSSPEDRGNTEAFF. CDR3 sequence (DNA): TGTGCCAGCAGTTCACCCGAGGACAGGGGGAACACTGAAGCTTTCTTT.

The rearrangement uses TRBV11-2 and TRBJ1-6, with TRBD1 matching 8 bases. The CDR3 spans 15 residues. Germline V gives CDR1 SGHAT, CDR2 FQNNGV. V lost 5 bases, J lost 4 bases, and 4 bases stayed unmatched. CDR3 region: CASSKTGEYNSPLHF. The CDR3 DNA reads as TGTGCCAGCAGCAAGACAGGGGAGTATAATTCACCCCTCCACTTT.